This T cell receptor beta chain was recorded in a study of T cell repertoires and HLA-DP antigens. For the study at large: Alloantigens: one with one groove difference and one with around 9 differences versus self.

The PCR primers covered 54 TRBV and 13 TRBJ segments. Repertoires were generated with immunoSEQ multiplex PCR, while TCRdb's copy carries only in-frame clones and drops some. Among approximately 100,000 clones, roughly 86% were seen once, and the ten largest hold around 1.7%. As concerns this clone: The antigen remains unidentified.

Untouched CD4+ T cells were bead-isolated from PBMC at about 97.7% purity. The study's findings and limits: Naive and memory CD4+ cells were analysed together, not apart.

Sequenced: CD4+ T cells from PBMCs. The sequence was obtained from a man aged 50 to 60 in good health and CMV-seronegative.

CDR3 region: CAWSRRYGYTF. The CDR3 DNA reads TGTGCCTGGAGTCGACGGTATGGCTACACCTTC. V gene TRBV30 combines with J gene TRBJ1-2; D call uncertain. The CDR3 extends over 11 amino acids. V lost 2 bases and J 5 bases, leaving 6 bases between the germline ends. Per germline, CDR1 GTSNPN and CDR2 SVGIG (reference sequence). The full variable domain, in which reference TRBV30 and TRBJ1-2 provide the parts outside the CDR3, is SQTIHQWPATLVQPVGSPLSLECTVEGTSNPNLYWYRQAAGRGLQLLFYSVGIGQISSEVPQNLSASRPQDRQFILSSKKLLLSDSGFYLCAWSRRYGYTFGSGTRLTVV.